The clone carrying this T cell receptor (beta chain) was counted a few times. This entry is derived from a study of T cells after yellow fever vaccination. V dropped 0 bases and J dropped 7; count of bases not matched to a gene: 9. Germline CDR1 reads MNHEY; CDR2 reads SMNVEV (reference sequence). This CDR3 is built from 16 residues. TCRdb recomputed calls from the 5' RACE reads with MiXCR, one row per CDR3 protein. The sample comprises a few hundred thousand distinct CDR3 sequences, around 4.3% of which are singletons, and around 19% rests with the top ten. This TCR was sampled from a man between 18 and 29 years old who received the YFV17D yellow fever vaccine. This specimen consisted of PBMCs, obtained 15 days after the yellow fever booster vaccination. The V call is TRBV27, the J call TRBJ2-1; TRBD2 matches 7 bases. In DNA, the CDR3 is TGTGCCAGCAGTTTATCCCGGCCGGGGGGATCTAATGAGCAGTTCTTC. It yields the protein CASSLSRPGGSNEQFF.